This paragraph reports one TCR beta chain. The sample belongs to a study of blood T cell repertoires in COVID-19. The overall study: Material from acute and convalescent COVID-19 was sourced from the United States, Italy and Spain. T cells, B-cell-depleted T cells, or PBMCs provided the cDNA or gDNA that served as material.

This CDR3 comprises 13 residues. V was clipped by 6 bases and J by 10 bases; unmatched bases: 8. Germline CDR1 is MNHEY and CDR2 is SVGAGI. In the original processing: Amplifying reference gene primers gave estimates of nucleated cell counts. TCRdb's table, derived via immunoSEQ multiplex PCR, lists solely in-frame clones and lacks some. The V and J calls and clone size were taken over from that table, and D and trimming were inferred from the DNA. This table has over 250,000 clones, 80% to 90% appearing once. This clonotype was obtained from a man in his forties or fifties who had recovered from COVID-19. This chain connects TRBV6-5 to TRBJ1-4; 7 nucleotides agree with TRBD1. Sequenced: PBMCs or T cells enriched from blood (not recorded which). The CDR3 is CASRNTGTAKLFF. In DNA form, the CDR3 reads TGTGCCAGCAGAAATACCGGGACAGCAAAACTGTTTTTT.